The T cell receptor (beta chain) under discussion was sequenced for a study of breast tumors, draining lymph nodes, adjacent tissues. The sample holds many counts of this clonotype. Breast cancer patients provided tissue from their axillary draining lymph nodes. From germline, CDR1 is SNHLY and CDR2 FYNNEI. Trimming removed 6 bases from V and 5 bases from J, with 8 bases in between. The CDR3 loop spans 12 amino acids. Via MiXCR, TCRdb re-called the multiplex PCR reads, giving one row per CDR3 protein. The sample lists approximately 130,000 distinct CDR3 sequences; around 21% were seen once. Specimen: axillary lymph node tissue. The chain recombines TRBV2 with TRBJ2-1, with a weak D call TRBD2 (6 bases). This TCR derives from a female donor with breast cancer. Some clones in this sample may be carry-over from other donors' samples. The CDR3 loop is CASSGTDNEQFF. The DNA of the CDR3 is TGTGCCAGCAGCGGGACTGACAATGAGCAGTTCTTC.